This entry lists 8 T cell receptor beta chains sequenced from one sample in a study of T cells in Graves' hyperthyroidism and ophthalmopathy. RNA transcripts yielded amplified TCR beta CDR3 regions. First-round RT-PCR with HTBI primers amplified the TCR CDR3 region. TCRdb redid the calling of the multiplex PCR reads with MiXCR, one entry per CDR3 protein. This sample yields roughly 380,000 distinct CDR3 sequences, of which around an eighth are seen a single time; around 21% belongs to the top ten. Sequenced material: blood. The receptors here all came from a man in his thirties or forties with Graves' hyperthyroidism that later progressed to Graves' ophthalmopathy.

The chain links TRBV12-3 or TRBV12-4 to TRBJ2-5; D gene ambiguous. Trimming took 5 bases from V and 7 from J, leaving 14 bases between them. The CDR3 loop spans 13 amino acids. The CDR3 region is CASSMTRTATQYF. CDR3 bases: TGTGCCAGCAGTATGACACGTACTGCGACCCAGTACTTC.

This clonotype was observed at least ten times. The chain employs TRBV30 and TRBJ1-2; D not certain. The CDR3 loop spans 12 amino acids. Trimming removed 2 bases at V and 6 bases at J, with 10 bases between. Germline CDR1 and CDR2: GTSNPN and SVGIG (reference sequence). The CDR3 spells CAWSWSGDGYTF. DNA of the CDR3: TGTGCCTGGAGTTGGTCAGGTGATGGCTACACCTTC.

This clonotype was counted only a few times. The chain combines TRBV9 with TRBJ2-3; D is possibly TRBD2 (7 bases). Germline V CDR1 and CDR2: SGDLS, YYNGEE. CDR3 length equals 16 residues. V lost 0 bases, J lost 4 bases, and 15 bases lay in between. The CDR3 coding sequence is TGTGCCAGCAGCGTAGATGGGGGGGGGCGGGCAGATACGCAGTATTTT. Its translation is CASSVDGGGRADTQYF.

This clonotype showed up many times. The chain joins TRBV7-9 to TRBJ2-5; TRBD2 matches at 7 bases. Unmatched junction bases numbered 8, after V lost 5 bases and J lost 2 bases. Germline V gene data show CDR1 as SEHNR and CDR2 as FQNEAQ (reference sequence). The CDR3 consists of 15 residues. The CDR3 region has the DNA TGTGCCAGCAGCCTGCGTGGGGGGGGGCAAGAGACCCAGTACTTC. This sequence encodes CASSLRGGGQETQYF.

In its sample, this clonotype was seen many times. The V call is TRBV28, the J call TRBJ2-7; D remains unclear. The CDR3 runs 13 residues. Germline V CDR1 and CDR2: MDHEN, SYDVKM. V was cut by 4 bases and J by 2 bases, with 9 bases left in between. In nucleotides, the CDR3 is TGTGCCAGCAGTTGGGTAGCAACCTACGAGCAGTACTTC. Protein sequence: CASSWVATYEQYF.

Only one count was recorded for this clonotype. The chain joins TRBV20-1 to TRBJ2-6, with D tentatively TRBD1 (6 bases). Between the trimmed V and J ends, which lost 1 base and 2 bases, there was a span of 6 bases. The CDR3 contains 14 residues. CDR1 and CDR2 (germline): DFQATT, SNEGSKA (reference sequence). The CDR3, as DNA: TGCAGTGCTAGAGGACAGGCTGGGGCCAACGTCCTGACTTTC. Its protein is CSARGQAGANVLTF.

The chain recombines TRBV11-2 with TRBJ1-4; D is unresolved. The ends were cut back, 2 bases at V and 7 bases at J, with 14 bases in the middle. Germline V gene lookup returns CDR1 SGHAT and CDR2 FQNNGV. The CDR3 length is 15 residues. The CDR3 DNA sequence: TGTGCCAGCAGCTTAAATAAACTACTGGGTGAAAAACTGTTTTTT. This encodes CASSLNKLLGEKLFF.

On this clonotype: A much larger clone sits a single nucleotide away, making a read error possible. Since no conserved phenylalanine or tryptophan closes the CDR3, a read error is the likely cause. The V call is TRBV6-2 or TRBV6-3, the J call TRBJ2-5; tentatively, D is TRBD1 (5 bases). Germline assignment: CDR1 MNHEY and CDR2 SVGEGT. This CDR3 is built from 15 residues. Trimming stripped 3 bases from V and 8 bases from J, with 19 bases between. CDR3 coding DNA: TGTGCCAGCAGTTATACCTATGGGGCAGATGTCACCCAGTACCTC. It yields the protein CASSYTYGADVTQYL.